Each of the 13 T cell receptor beta chains below was sequenced from the same sample in a study of spatial heterogeneity in lung cancer. Noted time point: blood at routine non-recurrence follow-up after resection. MiXCR, run by TCRdb on the 5' RACE reads, gives a single entry per CDR3 protein. The sample includes about 33,000 distinct CDR3 sequences, less than 11% of them seen just once. The sample consisted of PBMCs, taken at follow-up. The source of these receptors is a female donor with early-stage non-small cell lung cancer.

This clonotype came up many times. The rearrangement uses TRBV7-9 and TRBJ1-1; 7 nucleotides agree with TRBD1. Germline CDR1 is SEHNR and CDR2 is FQNEAQ (reference sequence). J lost 8 bases, V lost 5 bases, and 11 bases had no gene match. CDR3 size: 14 residues. CDR3 DNA sequence: TGTGCCAGCAGCCCTGGAAACAGGGGTAGGGAAGCTTTCTTT. This encodes CASSPGNRGREAFF. Supplemented by reference TRBV7-9 and TRBJ1-1, the full variable domain reads DTGVSQNPRHKITKRGQNVTFRCDPISEHNRLYWYRQTLGQGPEFLTYFQNEAQLEKSRLLSDRFSAERPKGSFSTLEIQRTEQGDSAMYLCASSPGNRGREAFFGQGTRLTVV.

The sample holds many counts of this clonotype. The chain is built from TRBV5-1 and TRBJ2-1; 13 positions match TRBD2. Germline CDR1 and CDR2: SGHRS and YFSETQ. Trimming at V came to 4 bases and at J to 4 bases, leaving 8 bases not matched to a gene. This CDR3 region has 17 residues. The CDR3 reads CASSPGTSGAHYNEQFF. CDR3 in DNA: TGCGCCAGCAGCCCGGGGACTAGCGGGGCCCATTACAATGAGCAGTTCTTC.

At least ten counts were recorded for this clonotype. The chain recombines TRBV29-1 with TRBJ2-3; the D is unclear. Germline loops: CDR1 SQVTM, CDR2 ANQGSEA. The CDR3 is 13 residues long. V gave up 5 bases and J gave up 1 base, with 10 bases separating them. CDR3 loop: CSVLGRGTDTQYF. The CDR3 coding sequence is TGCAGCGTTCTTGGACGGGGCACAGATACGCAGTATTTT.

The V call is TRBV7-8, the J call TRBJ2-1, with D tentatively TRBD1 or TRBD2 (6 bases each). The V end lost 1 base, the J end lost 7 bases, and 14 bases lay between the germline ends. The CDR3 has 15 residues. CDR1 and CDR2 from the germline V gene are SGHVS and FQNEAQ. CDR3 coding DNA: TGTGCCAGCAGCTTAGGAGGGGGGAATTCGAATGAGCAGTTCTTC. Translation: CASSLGGGNSNEQFF.

This clonotype was found many times. This rearrangement joins TRBV27 to TRBJ2-1; TRBD2 is a possible D gene (5 bases). V lost 7 bases to trimming and J lost 8 bases, with 9 bases between them. In germline, CDR1 is MNHEY, CDR2 SMNVEV (reference sequence). This CDR3 is built from 11 residues. The CDR3 spells CASNGGDEQFF. CDR3 nucleotide sequence: TGTGCCAGCAACGGAGGAGATGAGCAGTTCTTC.

The CDR3 sequence: CASSIGTANTGELFF. In DNA, the CDR3 is TGTGCCAGTAGTATCGGGACGGCAAACACCGGGGAGCTGTTTTTT. This rearrangement joins TRBV19 to TRBJ2-2; D is possibly TRBD1 or TRBD2 (5 bases each). Germline values: CDR1 LNHDA, CDR2 SQIVND (reference sequence). The length of the CDR3 is 15 residues. Trimming removed 3 bases at V and 2 bases at J, with 10 bases between. The full variable domain, completed using reference TRBV19 and TRBJ2-2, is DGGITQSPKYLFRKEGQNVTLSCEQNLNHDAMYWYRQDPGQGLRLIYYSQIVNDFQKGDIAEGYSVSREKKESFPLTVTSAQKNPTAFYLCASSIGTANTGELFFGEGSRLTVL.

This clonotype was observed at least ten times. This chain uses TRBV4-1 with TRBJ1-5, with unresolved D. Trimming left V 6 bases short and J 5 bases short, with 23 bases between. CDR3 length: 17 residues. Germline values: CDR1 MGHRA, CDR2 YSYEKL. The CDR3: CASSQKFLGLDDQPQHF. CDR3 coding DNA: TGCGCCAGCAGTCAGAAGTTCTTAGGGTTAGACGATCAGCCCCAGCATTTT.

The chain couples TRBV12-3 or TRBV12-4 to TRBJ1-5, with D uncertain. The ends were cut back, 1 base at V and 0 bases at J, with 7 bases in the middle. This CDR3 has 15 residues. The CDR3 DNA reads as TGTGCCAGCAGTTTAGGAACGGTTAGCAATCAGCCCCAGCATTTT. This encodes CASSLGTVSNQPQHF.

This clonotype was seen at least ten times. V usage is TRBV29-1 and J usage is TRBJ2-7; D gene ambiguous. Trimming shortened V by 5 bases and J by 1 base, and 9 bases separated the two germline ends. The germline V gene encodes CDR1 SQVTM and CDR2 ANQGSEA. The CDR3 totals 12 residues. Here the CDR3 DNA reads TGCAGCGTTTCGTGGAATTCCTACGAGCAGTACTTC. Amino acid sequence: CSVSWNSYEQYF.

The V call is TRBV10-3, the J call TRBJ2-3; 10 bases map to TRBD2. The V and J ends lost 4 bases and 1 base, in that order; junction bases with no gene match: 2. CDR3 length: 15 residues. CDR1 and CDR2 from the germline V gene are ENHRY and SYGVKD. CDR3 loop: CAISASGGGTDTQYF. The CDR3 DNA reads as TGTGCCATCAGTGCTAGCGGGGGTGGCACAGATACGCAGTATTTT.

A remark on this clonotype: This sequence may be a read error, since a much larger clone differs from it by one base. The chain employs TRBV4-3 and TRBJ2-2; D is ambiguous. The CDR3 is 15 amino acids. The V gene's germline CDR1 is LGHNA and CDR2 YSLEER. The CDR3 here is CASTQVGANTGELFF. CDR3 bases: TGCGCCAGCACCCAAGTTGGGGCGAACACCGGGGAGCTGTTTTTT.

This clonotype was picked up many times. The rearrangement uses TRBV5-1 and TRBJ2-3; 7 positions agree with TRBD1. J lost 3 bases, V lost 2 bases, and 3 bases had no gene match. The CDR3 runs 14 residues. The germline V gene encodes CDR1 SGHRS and CDR2 YFSETQ. As DNA, the CDR3 is TGCGCCAGCAGCTTACAGGGGACGACAGATACGCAGTATTTT. This codes for CASSLQGTTDTQYF.

This clonotype came up a few times. CDR3 DNA: TGTGCCAGCAGCGTAGGGGGACAGGTCTCTGGGGCCAACGTCCTGACTTTC. The encoded protein is CASSVGGQVSGANVLTF. The chain recombines TRBV9 with TRBJ2-6, with 8 bases matching TRBD1. Germline V CDR1 and CDR2: SGDLS, YYNGEE. V trimming: 0 bases; J trimming: 0 bases; junction bases outside the gene matches: 2. There are 17 residues in the CDR3. The whole variable domain, filled in from reference TRBV9 and TRBJ2-6, reads DSGVTQTPKHLITATGQRVTLRCSPRSGDLSVYWYQQSLDQGLQFLIQYYNGEERAKGNILERFSAQQFPDLHSELNLSSLELGDSALYFCASSVGGQVSGANVLTFGAGSRLTVL.